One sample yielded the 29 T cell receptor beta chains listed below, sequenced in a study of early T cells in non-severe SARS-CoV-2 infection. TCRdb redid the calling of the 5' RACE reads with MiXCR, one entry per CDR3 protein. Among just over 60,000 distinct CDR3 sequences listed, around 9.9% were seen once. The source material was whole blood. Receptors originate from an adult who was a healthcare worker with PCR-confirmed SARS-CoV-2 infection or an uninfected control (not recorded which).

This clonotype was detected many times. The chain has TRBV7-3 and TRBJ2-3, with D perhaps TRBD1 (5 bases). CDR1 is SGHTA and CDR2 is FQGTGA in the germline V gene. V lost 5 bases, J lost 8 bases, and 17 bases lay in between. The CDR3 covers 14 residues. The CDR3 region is CASSQDTSPGTQYF. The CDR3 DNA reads TGTGCCAGCAGCCAGGACACCTCCCCGGGTACGCAGTATTTT.

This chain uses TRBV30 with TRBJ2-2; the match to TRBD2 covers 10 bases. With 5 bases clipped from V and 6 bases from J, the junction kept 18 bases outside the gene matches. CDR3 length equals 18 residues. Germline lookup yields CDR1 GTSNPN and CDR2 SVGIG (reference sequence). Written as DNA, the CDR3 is TGTGCCTGGGACCAAAGTCTAGCGGGGGCCCTGGGAGCCGGGGAGCTGTTTTTT. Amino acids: CAWDQSLAGALGAGELFF.

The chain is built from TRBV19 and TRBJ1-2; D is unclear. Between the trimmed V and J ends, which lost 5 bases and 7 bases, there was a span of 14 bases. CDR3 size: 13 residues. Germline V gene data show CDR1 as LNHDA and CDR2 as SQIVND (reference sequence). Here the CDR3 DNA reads TGTGCCAGTAGTTTGCAGGTTGGCGGTGGCTACACCTTC. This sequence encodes CASSLQVGGGYTF.

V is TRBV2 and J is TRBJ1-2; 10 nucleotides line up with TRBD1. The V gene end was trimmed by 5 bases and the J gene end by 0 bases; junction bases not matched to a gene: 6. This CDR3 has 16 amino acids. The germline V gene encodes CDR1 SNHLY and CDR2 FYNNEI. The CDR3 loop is CASSRTGTGANYGYTF. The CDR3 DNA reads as TGTGCCAGCAGTAGAACCGGGACAGGGGCTAACTATGGCTACACCTTC.

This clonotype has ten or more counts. The CDR3 DNA is TGCGCCAGCAGCTTGGGGGACAACACAGATACGCAGTATTTT. Translation gives CASSLGDNTDTQYF. J is TRBJ2-3 and V is TRBV5-1, with D perhaps matching TRBD1 (6 bases). Trimming cost V 0 bases and J 2 bases, with 7 bases left between them. The CDR3 extends over 14 amino acids. Germline lookup yields CDR1 SGHRS and CDR2 YFSETQ. The whole variable domain, filled in from reference TRBV5-1 and TRBJ2-3, reads KAGVTQTPRYLIKTRGQQVTLSCSPISGHRSVSWYQQTPGQGLQFLFEYFSETQRNKGNFPGRFSGRQFSNSRSEMNVSTLELGDSALYLCASSLGDNTDTQYFGPGTRLTVL.

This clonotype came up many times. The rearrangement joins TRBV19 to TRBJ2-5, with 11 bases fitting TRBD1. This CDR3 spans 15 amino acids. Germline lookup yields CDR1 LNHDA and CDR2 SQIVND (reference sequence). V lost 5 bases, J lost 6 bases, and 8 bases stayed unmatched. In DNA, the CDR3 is TGTGCCAGTAGTCGGGACAGGGGGGGTTTGAAGACCCAGTACTTC. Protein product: CASSRDRGGLKTQYF.

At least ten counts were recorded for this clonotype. As DNA, the CDR3 is TGCAGTCCCTTTCGTTATCGCACTGAAGCTTTCTTT. Its protein is CSPFRYRTEAFF. The genes are TRBV20-1 and TRBJ1-1; D is uncertain. The CDR3 totals 12 residues. Germline loops: CDR1 DFQATT, CDR2 SNEGSKA (reference sequence). V was trimmed by 8 bases and J by 4 bases, leaving 14 bases between them.

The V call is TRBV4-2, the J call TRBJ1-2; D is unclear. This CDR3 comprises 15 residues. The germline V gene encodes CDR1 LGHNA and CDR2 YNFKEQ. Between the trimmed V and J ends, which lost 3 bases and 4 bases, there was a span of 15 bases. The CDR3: CASSQARQGLYGYTF. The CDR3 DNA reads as TGTGCCAGCAGCCAGGCTAGACAAGGACTCTATGGCTACACCTTC.

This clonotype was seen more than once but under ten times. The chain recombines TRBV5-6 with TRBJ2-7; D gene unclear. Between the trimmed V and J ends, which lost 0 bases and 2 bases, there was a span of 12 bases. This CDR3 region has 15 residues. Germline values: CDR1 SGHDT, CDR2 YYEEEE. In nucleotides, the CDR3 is TGTGCCAGCAGCTTGGTAGCAGGAATCACCTACGAGCAGTACGTC. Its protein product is CASSLVAGITYEQYV.

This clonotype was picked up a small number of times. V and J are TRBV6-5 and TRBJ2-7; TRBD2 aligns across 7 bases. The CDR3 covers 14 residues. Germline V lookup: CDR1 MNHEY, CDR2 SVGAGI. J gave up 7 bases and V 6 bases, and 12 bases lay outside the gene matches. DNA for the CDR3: TGTGCCAGCAGACCCAATGGGGGGGTCTGGGAGCAGTACGTC. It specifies CASRPNGGVWEQYV.

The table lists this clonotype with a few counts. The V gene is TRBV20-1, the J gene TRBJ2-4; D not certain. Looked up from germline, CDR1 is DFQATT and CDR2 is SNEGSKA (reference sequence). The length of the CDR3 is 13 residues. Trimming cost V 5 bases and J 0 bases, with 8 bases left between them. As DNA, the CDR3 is TGCAGTGCTGGAAGCTTAGCCAAAAACATTCAGTACTTC. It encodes CSAGSLAKNIQYF.

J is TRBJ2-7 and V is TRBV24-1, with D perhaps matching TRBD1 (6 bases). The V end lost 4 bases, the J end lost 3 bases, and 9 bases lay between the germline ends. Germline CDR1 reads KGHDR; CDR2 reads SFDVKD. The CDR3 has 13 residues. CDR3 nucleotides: TGTGCCACCAGTGAGCGACAGGTCTACGAGCAGTACGTC. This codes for CATSERQVYEQYV.

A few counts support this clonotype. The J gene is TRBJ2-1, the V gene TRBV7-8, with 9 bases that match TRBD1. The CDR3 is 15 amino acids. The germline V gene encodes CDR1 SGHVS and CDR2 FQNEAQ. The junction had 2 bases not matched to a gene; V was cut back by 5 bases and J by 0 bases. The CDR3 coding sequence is TGTGCCAGCAGCCGGGGACAGGGCTCCTACAATGAGCAGTTCTTC. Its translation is CASSRGQGSYNEQFF.

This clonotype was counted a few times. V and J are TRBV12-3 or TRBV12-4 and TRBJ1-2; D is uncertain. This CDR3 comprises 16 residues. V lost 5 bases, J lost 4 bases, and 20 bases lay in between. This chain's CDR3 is CASSRHPSGWIYGYTF. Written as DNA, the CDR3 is TGTGCCAGCAGTCGGCACCCTTCGGGATGGATCTATGGCTACACCTTC.

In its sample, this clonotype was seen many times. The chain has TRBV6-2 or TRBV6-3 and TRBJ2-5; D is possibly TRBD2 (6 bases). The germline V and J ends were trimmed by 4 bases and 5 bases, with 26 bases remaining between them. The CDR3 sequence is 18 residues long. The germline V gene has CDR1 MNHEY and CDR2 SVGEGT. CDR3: CASSCPMSAGSECETQYF. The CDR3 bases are TGTGCCAGCAGTTGCCCAATGTCCGCGGGGAGTGAATGTGAGACCCAGTACTTC.

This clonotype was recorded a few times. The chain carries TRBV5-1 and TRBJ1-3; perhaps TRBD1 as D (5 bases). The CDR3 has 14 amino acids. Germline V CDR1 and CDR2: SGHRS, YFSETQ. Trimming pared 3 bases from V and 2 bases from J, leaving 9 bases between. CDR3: CASSSKGTGNTIYF. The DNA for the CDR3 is TGCGCCAGCAGCTCTAAGGGGACTGGAAACACCATATATTTT. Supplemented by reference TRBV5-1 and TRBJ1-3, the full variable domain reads KAGVTQTPRYLIKTRGQQVTLSCSPISGHRSVSWYQQTPGQGLQFLFEYFSETQRNKGNFPGRFSGRQFSNSRSEMNVSTLELGDSALYLCASSSKGTGNTIYFGEGSWLTVV.

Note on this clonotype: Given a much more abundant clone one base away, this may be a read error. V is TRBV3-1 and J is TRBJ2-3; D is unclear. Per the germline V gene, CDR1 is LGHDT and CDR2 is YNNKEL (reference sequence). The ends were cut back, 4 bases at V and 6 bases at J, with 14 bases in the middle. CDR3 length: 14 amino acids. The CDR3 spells CASSRDPHLDTQYF. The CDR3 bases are TGTGCCAGCAGCCGAGATCCCCATTTGGATACGCAGTATTTT.

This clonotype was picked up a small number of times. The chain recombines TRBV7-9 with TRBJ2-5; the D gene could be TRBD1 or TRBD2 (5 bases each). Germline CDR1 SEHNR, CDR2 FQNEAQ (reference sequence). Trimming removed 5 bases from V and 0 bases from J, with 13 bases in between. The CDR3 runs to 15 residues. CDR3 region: CASSPGTTYQETQYF. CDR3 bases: TGTGCCAGCAGCCCTGGGACCACCTACCAAGAGACCCAGTACTTC. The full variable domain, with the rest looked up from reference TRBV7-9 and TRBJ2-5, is DTGVSQNPRHKITKRGQNVTFRCDPISEHNRLYWYRQTLGQGPEFLTYFQNEAQLEKSRLLSDRFSAERPKGSFSTLEIQRTEQGDSAMYLCASSPGTTYQETQYFGPGTRLLVL.

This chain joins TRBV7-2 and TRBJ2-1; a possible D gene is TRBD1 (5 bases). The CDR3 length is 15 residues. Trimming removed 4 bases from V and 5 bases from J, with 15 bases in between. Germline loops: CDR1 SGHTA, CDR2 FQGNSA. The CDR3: CASSYQGLTDNEQFF. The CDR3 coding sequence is TGTGCCAGCAGCTACCAGGGCCTTACCGACAATGAGCAGTTCTTC.

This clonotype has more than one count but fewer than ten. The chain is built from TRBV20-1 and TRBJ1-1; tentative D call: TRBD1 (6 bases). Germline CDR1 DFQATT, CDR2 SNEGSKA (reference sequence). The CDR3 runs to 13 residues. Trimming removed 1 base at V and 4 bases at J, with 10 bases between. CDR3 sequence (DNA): TGCAGTGCTAGAGGGGGAGGGGGCACTGAAGCTTTCTTT. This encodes CSARGGGGTEAFF.

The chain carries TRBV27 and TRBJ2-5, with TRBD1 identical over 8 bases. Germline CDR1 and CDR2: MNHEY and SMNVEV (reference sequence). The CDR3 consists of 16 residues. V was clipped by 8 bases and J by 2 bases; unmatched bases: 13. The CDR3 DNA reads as TGTGCCAGCTACGATGTCAGGGGGCCCCTTCAAGAGACCCAGTACTTC. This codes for CASYDVRGPLQETQYF.

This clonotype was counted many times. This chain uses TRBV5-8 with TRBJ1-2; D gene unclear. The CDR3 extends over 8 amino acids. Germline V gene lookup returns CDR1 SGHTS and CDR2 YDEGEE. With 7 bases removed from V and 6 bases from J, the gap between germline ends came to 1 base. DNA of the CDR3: TGTGCCAGCGATGGCTACACCTTC. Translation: CASDGYTF.

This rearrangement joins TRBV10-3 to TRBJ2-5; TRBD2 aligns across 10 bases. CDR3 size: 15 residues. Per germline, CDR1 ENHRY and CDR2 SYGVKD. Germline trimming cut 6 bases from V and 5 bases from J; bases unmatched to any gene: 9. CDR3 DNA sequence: TGTGCCATCAGCAGCGGGGGGGCCATTCGTGAGACCCAGTACTTC. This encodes CAISSGGAIRETQYF.

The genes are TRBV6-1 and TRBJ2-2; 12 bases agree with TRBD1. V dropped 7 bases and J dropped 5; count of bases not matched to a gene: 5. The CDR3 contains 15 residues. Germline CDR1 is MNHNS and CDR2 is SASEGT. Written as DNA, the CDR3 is TGTGCCAGCAAGAGGGACAGGGGGCCAACCGGGGAGCTGTTTTTT. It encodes CASKRDRGPTGELFF.

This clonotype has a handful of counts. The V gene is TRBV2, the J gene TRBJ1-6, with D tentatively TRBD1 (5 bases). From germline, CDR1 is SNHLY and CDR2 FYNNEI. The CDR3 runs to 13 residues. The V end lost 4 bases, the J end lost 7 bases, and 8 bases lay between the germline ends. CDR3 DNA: TGTGCCAGCAGTGCAGAGGGGAATTCACCCCTCCACTTT. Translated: CASSAEGNSPLHF.

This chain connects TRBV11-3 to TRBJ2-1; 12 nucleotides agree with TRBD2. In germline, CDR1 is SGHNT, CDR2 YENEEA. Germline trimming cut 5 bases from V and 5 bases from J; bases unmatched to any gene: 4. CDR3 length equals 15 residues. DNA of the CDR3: TGTGCCAGCAGCCACCGGACTAGCGGGGACAATGAGCAGTTCTTC. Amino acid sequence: CASSHRTSGDNEQFF.

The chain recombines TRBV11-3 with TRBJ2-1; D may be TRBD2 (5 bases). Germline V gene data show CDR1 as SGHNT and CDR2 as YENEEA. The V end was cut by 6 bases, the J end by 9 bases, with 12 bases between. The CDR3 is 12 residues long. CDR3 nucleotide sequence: TGTGCCAGCAGTAGTCTAGCAGCTGAGCAGTTCTTC. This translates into CASSSLAAEQFF.

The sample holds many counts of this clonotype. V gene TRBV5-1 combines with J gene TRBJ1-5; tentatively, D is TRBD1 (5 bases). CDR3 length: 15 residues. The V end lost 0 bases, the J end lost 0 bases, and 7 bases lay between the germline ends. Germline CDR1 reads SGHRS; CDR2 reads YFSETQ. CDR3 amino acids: CASSLGQSSNQPQHF. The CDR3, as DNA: TGCGCCAGCAGCTTGGGACAGTCTAGCAATCAGCCCCAGCATTTT.

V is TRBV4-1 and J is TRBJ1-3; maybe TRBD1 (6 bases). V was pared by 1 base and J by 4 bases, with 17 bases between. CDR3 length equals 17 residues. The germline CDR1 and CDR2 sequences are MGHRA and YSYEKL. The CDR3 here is CASSQGRSRGQGNTIYF. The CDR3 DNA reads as TGCGCCAGCAGCCAAGGACGAAGCCGGGGGCAAGGAAACACCATATATTTT.